One sample yielded the 21 T cell receptor beta chains listed below, sequenced in a study of blood T cell repertoires in COVID-19. Profiling relied on immunoSEQ multiplex PCR, and the TCRdb table lists in-frame clones only, not all of them. The data contain approximately 160,000 clones, roughly 86% of them singletons. Sequencing was carried out using peripheral blood. The receptors stem from a man aged 40-50 years who had recovered from COVID-19.

The rearrangement uses TRBV28 and TRBJ2-7; 7 positions agree with TRBD2. The CDR3 contains 15 residues. The junction had 9 bases not matched to a gene; V was cut back by 4 bases and J by 3 bases. Germline V lookup: CDR1 MDHEN, CDR2 SYDVKM. In DNA form, the CDR3 reads TGTGCCAGCAGTTCGCCCGGGACTAATGACTACGAGCAGTACTTC. Residues: CASSSPGTNDYEQYF.

The rearrangement uses TRBV19 and TRBJ2-1; D is unclear. The V and J ends lost 6 bases and 5 bases respectively, with 5 bases between them. The CDR3 extends over 11 amino acids. Per the germline V gene, CDR1 is LNHDA and CDR2 is SQIVND (reference sequence). The CDR3 protein is CASRINNEQFF. The CDR3 DNA reads as TGTGCCAGTAGAATTAACAATGAGCAGTTCTTC.

This clone was detected only once. The J gene is TRBJ2-7, the V gene TRBV5-5, with TRBD2 matching 8 bases. Trimming took 0 bases from V and 4 from J; bases not matched to a gene: 9. The CDR3 is 16 amino acids. Germline-derived CDR1 and CDR2 are SGHKS and YYEKEE (reference sequence). CDR3 residues: CASSLGGVSGTYEQYF. The CDR3 nucleotides are TGTGCCAGCAGCTTGGGGGGAGTTAGCGGGACATACGAGCAGTACTTC.

The chain uses TRBV28 and TRBJ2-1; D call uncertain. Germline V gene sequence: CDR1 MDHEN, CDR2 SYDVKM. Trimming removed 6 bases from V and 10 bases from J, with 19 bases in between. CDR3 size: 14 residues. The CDR3 here is CASSLVLTSGEQFF. The CDR3 nucleotides are TGTGCCAGCAGCCTAGTCCTAACTTCTGGCGAGCAGTTCTTC.

This chain connects TRBV6-5 to TRBJ2-1; TRBD2 agrees at 7 bases. After removal of 7 bases from V and 4 bases from J, the junction contained 7 bases not matched to a gene. This CDR3 comprises 14 residues. Germline lookup yields CDR1 MNHEY and CDR2 SVGAGI. In nucleotides, the CDR3 is TGTGCCAGCAAGCAGCGGGATAAATACAATGAGCAGTTCTTC. Its translation: CASKQRDKYNEQFF.

This clone appeared once. The J gene is TRBJ2-2, the V gene TRBV5-5; 7 nucleotides match TRBD1. CDR3 length: 16 amino acids. In germline, CDR1 is SGHKS, CDR2 YYEKEE (reference sequence). Trimming took 2 bases from V and 0 from J; bases not matched to a gene: 4. In DNA, the CDR3 is TGTGCCAGCAGCTTCTCCGGGACAGCGAACACCGGGGAGCTGTTTTTT. It codes for CASSFSGTANTGELFF.

This clone has only one observation. The chain uses TRBV20-1 and TRBJ1-2, with TRBD1 identical over 10 bases. CDR1 is DFQATT, CDR2 SNEGSKA, per germline (reference sequence). CDR3 length: 15 residues. V was clipped by 3 bases and J by 8 bases; unmatched bases: 12. The CDR3, as DNA: TGCAGTGCTAGTCCCCAGGGGACAGGGGTTAAGGGCTACACCTTC. Its translation is CSASPQGTGVKGYTF.

The chain couples TRBV2 to TRBJ2-5, with D perhaps matching TRBD1 (5 bases). CDR3 length: 12 residues. Germline V gene lookup returns CDR1 SNHLY and CDR2 FYNNEI. V lost 7 bases, J lost 1 base, and 7 bases lay in between. CDR3 in amino acids: CASNQGQETQYF. The CDR3 DNA follows: TGTGCCAGCAACCAGGGCCAAGAGACCCAGTACTTC.

The rearrangement joins TRBV7-9 to TRBJ2-3; D uncertain. The CDR3 has 14 residues. Between the trimmed V and J ends, which lost 5 bases and 0 bases, there was a span of 9 bases. The germline V gene has CDR1 SEHNR and CDR2 FQNEAQ (reference sequence). CDR3 protein: CASSHVPSTDTQYF. Here the CDR3 DNA reads TGTGCCAGCAGCCATGTTCCCAGCACAGATACGCAGTATTTT.

This chain links TRBV5-1 with TRBJ2-3; the D gene is possibly TRBD1 (6 bases). Germline loops: CDR1 SGHRS, CDR2 YFSETQ. V lost 4 bases and J lost 0, with 12 bases in between. CDR3 size: 15 residues. As DNA, the CDR3 is TGCGCCAGCAGCCCCCAGGACAGAAGCACAGATACGCAGTATTTT. Its translation is CASSPQDRSTDTQYF.

This clone was recorded a few times. The rearrangement joins TRBV2 to TRBJ1-4; 9 bases align to TRBD1. Germline CDR1 reads SNHLY; CDR2 reads FYNNEI. J lost 7 bases, V lost 6 bases, and 6 bases had no gene match. The CDR3 has 14 residues. This CDR3 is CASSSGTGIEKLFF. In DNA form, the CDR3 reads TGTGCCAGCAGCTCCGGGACAGGGATTGAAAAACTGTTTTTT. Full variable domain (missing parts from reference TRBV2 and TRBJ1-4): EPEVTQTPSHQVTQMGQEVILRCVPISNHLYFYWYRQILGQKVEFLVSFYNNEISEKSEIFDDQFSVERPDGSNFTLKIRSTKLEDSAMYFCASSSGTGIEKLFFGSGTQLSVL.

This chain links TRBV9 with TRBJ1-1; 8 nucleotides line up with TRBD1. The CDR3 is made up of 16 amino acids. Unmatched junction bases numbered 8, after V lost 3 bases and J lost 1 base. Germline-derived CDR1 and CDR2 are SGDLS and YYNGEE. CDR3 sequence reads: CASSETGALWNTEAFF. For the CDR3, the DNA is TGTGCCAGCAGCGAGACAGGGGCGCTATGGAACACTGAAGCTTTCTTT.

The V gene is TRBV5-1, the J gene TRBJ2-3, with 12 bases lining up with TRBD2. Per germline, CDR1 SGHRS and CDR2 YFSETQ. This CDR3 contains 15 residues. The ends lost 4 bases at V and 5 bases at J; junction bases unmatched: 5. The CDR3 region is CASSTSGRPVDTQYF. In DNA form, the CDR3 reads TGCGCCAGCAGCACTAGCGGGAGGCCAGTAGATACGCAGTATTTT.

J is TRBJ2-7 and V is TRBV2; D gene uncertain. Germline loops: CDR1 SNHLY, CDR2 FYNNEI. CDR3 length equals 14 residues. V was shortened by 3 bases and J by 2 bases, with 11 bases between the two germline ends. The CDR3 DNA follows: TGTGCCAGCAGTGACTTGCAGGCCACCTACGAGCAGTACTTC. Translation: CASSDLQATYEQYF.

This rearrangement joins TRBV30 to TRBJ2-1; TRBD1 is a possible D gene (5 bases). The CDR3 is made up of 15 amino acids. V dropped 3 bases and J dropped 0 bases, with 12 bases sitting between them. Germline V gene lookup returns CDR1 GTSNPN and CDR2 SVGIG (reference sequence). The CDR3 loop is CAWRPRDDSYNEQFF. Here the CDR3 DNA reads TGTGCCTGGAGACCCAGGGATGACTCCTACAATGAGCAGTTCTTC.

The chain links TRBV5-4 to TRBJ2-7, with D possibly TRBD2 on 6 matching bases. With 3 bases removed from V and 4 bases from J, the gap between germline ends came to 14 bases. CDR3 length: 14 amino acids. Germline-derived CDR1 and CDR2 are SGHNT and YYREEE (reference sequence). CDR3 bases: TGTGCCAGCAGCTCCCAGGACGGGAGTTACGAGCAGTACTTC. Encoded protein: CASSSQDGSYEQYF.

This chain links TRBV7-2 with TRBJ1-4; D gene uncertain. This CDR3 contains 14 residues. In germline, CDR1 is SGHTA, CDR2 FQGNSA. V was trimmed by 5 bases and J by 5 bases, leaving 12 bases between them. In nucleotides, the CDR3 is TGTGCCAGCAGCCAGTACACGAAGAATGAAAAACTGTTTTTT. It is translated as CASSQYTKNEKLFF.

The chain recombines TRBV24-1 with TRBJ2-1; D may be TRBD1 (6 bases). Trimming took 4 bases from V and 6 from J, leaving 15 bases between them. The CDR3 consists of 15 residues. Per germline, CDR1 KGHDR and CDR2 SFDVKD. The CDR3 DNA sequence: TGTGCCACCAGTGAAACAGGGATATTAGCCAATGAGCAGTTCTTC. Translated, it gives CATSETGILANEQFF.

This chain uses TRBV5-1 with TRBJ1-1; 9 bases align to TRBD1. Germline values: CDR1 SGHRS, CDR2 YFSETQ. V dropped 4 bases and J dropped 0; count of bases not matched to a gene: 10. The CDR3 spans 17 residues. DNA for the CDR3: TGCGCCAGCAGCCTCCGACAGGGGGGAGTTGTGAACACTGAAGCTTTCTTT. This codes for CASSLRQGGVVNTEAFF.

The V and J genes are TRBV5-5 and TRBJ2-7; D remains ambiguous. Trimming pared 2 bases from V and 3 bases from J, leaving 6 bases between. Germline CDR1 reads SGHKS; CDR2 reads YYEKEE (reference sequence). CDR3 size: 12 residues. The CDR3 region is CASSLLLYEQYF. The DNA for the CDR3 is TGTGCCAGCAGCTTACTTCTCTACGAGCAGTACTTC.

The chain joins TRBV18 to TRBJ2-7, with 11 bases identical to TRBD2. Germline-derived CDR1 and CDR2 are KGHSH and LQKENI. The ends lost 4 bases at V and 5 bases at J; junction bases unmatched: 19. This CDR3 comprises 19 residues. The CDR3 DNA reads TGTGCCAGCTCACTTTTTTATGCCACTAGCGGGAGTCGGGGGGACGAGCAGTACTTC. Encoded protein: CASSLFYATSGSRGDEQYF.